The next 7 T cell receptor beta chains were all read from a single sample in a study of T cells in localized non-small cell lung cancer. Assay used: immunoSEQ multiplex PCR; TCRdb lists only in-frame clones, some missing. The table records roughly 70,000 clones, about 86% of them present only once. Sequencing was performed on peripheral blood, taken before any cancer treatment. The receptors were sampled from a male donor at least 60 years old with stage III squamous cell lung carcinoma.

This chain connects TRBV6-1 to TRBJ2-7; maybe TRBD1 (6 bases). The ends were cut back, 4 bases at V and 5 bases at J, with 15 bases in the middle. The germline V gene encodes CDR1 MNHNS and CDR2 SASEGT. The CDR3 covers 14 residues. Here the CDR3 reads CASSVQGRLNEQYF. In DNA form, the CDR3 reads TGTGCCAGCAGTGTGCAGGGGCGATTGAACGAGCAGTACTTC.

The V call is TRBV6-6, the J call TRBJ2-5; tentative D call: TRBD2 (7 bases). V was shortened by 4 bases and J by 5 bases, with 17 bases between the two germline ends. The V gene's germline CDR1 is MNHNY and CDR2 SVGAGI (reference sequence). The CDR3 spans 15 residues. CDR3 amino acids: CASSLAGAVGETQYF. The CDR3 DNA is TGTGCCAGCAGTTTGGCGGGGGCCGTGGGGGAGACCCAGTACTTC.

This chain joins TRBV7-9 and TRBJ2-1; D unclear. CDR3 size: 12 residues. V was shortened by 5 bases and J by 6 bases, with 8 bases between the two germline ends. Per the germline V gene, CDR1 is SEHNR and CDR2 is FQNEAQ (reference sequence). CDR3 sequence reads: CASSPSGNEQFF. CDR3 bases: TGTGCCAGCAGCCCGTCCGGCAATGAGCAGTTCTTC.

The chain is built from TRBV7-2 and TRBJ2-3; 8 bases align to TRBD2. The CDR3 is made up of 17 amino acids. CDR1 is SGHTA and CDR2 is FQGNSA in the germline V gene. The trim removed 5 bases at V and 2 bases at J, leaving 12 bases unmatched. The CDR3 region is CASSKTQRSGATDTQYF. CDR3 bases: TGTGCCAGCAGCAAGACACAGCGTAGCGGGGCCACAGATACGCAGTATTTT.

The CDR3 loop is CASSIGQGVQPQHF. CDR3 in DNA: TGTGCCAGTAGTATAGGACAGGGGGTACAGCCCCAGCATTTT. The gene calls are TRBV19 and TRBJ1-5; TRBD1 matches at 9 bases. After removal of 1 base from V and 7 bases from J, the junction contained 2 bases not matched to a gene. Germline CDR1 reads LNHDA; CDR2 reads SQIVND (reference sequence). The CDR3 consists of 14 residues.

This clone occurred once. The rearrangement uses TRBV6-6 and TRBJ2-3; 12 bases map to TRBD2. Germline CDR1 is MNHNY and CDR2 is SVGAGI (reference sequence). CDR3 length: 15 residues. Losses at the gene ends were 4 bases for V and 9 bases for J; bases not matched to a gene: 8. The CDR3 DNA reads as TGTGCCAGCAGTTGGGCTAGCGGGGGGGCTAGGACGCAGTATTTT. The encoded protein is CASSWASGGARTQYF.

This chain uses TRBV2 with TRBJ1-2; D gene unclear. The germline CDR1 and CDR2 sequences are SNHLY and FYNNEI. The CDR3 contains 11 residues. V was clipped by 5 bases and J by 5 bases, with 6 bases between them. CDR3 region: CASSRGYGYTF. The CDR3 region has the DNA TGTGCCAGCAGTCGGGGTTATGGCTACACCTTC.